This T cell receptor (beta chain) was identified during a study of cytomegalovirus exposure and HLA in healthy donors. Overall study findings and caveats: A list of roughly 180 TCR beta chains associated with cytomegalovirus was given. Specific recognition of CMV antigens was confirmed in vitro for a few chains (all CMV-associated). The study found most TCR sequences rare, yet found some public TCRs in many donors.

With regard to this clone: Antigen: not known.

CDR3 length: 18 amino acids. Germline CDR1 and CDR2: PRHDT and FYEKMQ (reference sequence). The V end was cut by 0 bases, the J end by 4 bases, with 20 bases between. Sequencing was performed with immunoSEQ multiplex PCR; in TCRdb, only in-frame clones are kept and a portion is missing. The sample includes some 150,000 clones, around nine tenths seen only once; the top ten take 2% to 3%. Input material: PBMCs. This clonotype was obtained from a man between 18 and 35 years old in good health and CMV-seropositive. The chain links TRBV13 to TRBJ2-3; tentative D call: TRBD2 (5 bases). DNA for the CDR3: TGTGCCAGCAGCTTAGGGTCCACTGGGAGTGGTGAAGCAGATACGCAGTATTTT. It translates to CASSLGSTGSGEADTQYF.